A single sample is the source of the 24 T cell receptor beta chains below, sequenced in a study of CD8+ T cells in alopecia areata. Following RNA extraction, reverse transcription yielded cDNA that acted as the sequencing template. Sequencing was performed with immunoSEQ multiplex PCR; in TCRdb, only in-frame clones are kept and a portion is missing. Counted here are about 150,000 clones, less than 65% occurring once; the ten biggest clones make up 36%. Specimen: CD8+ T cells sorted from blood. The receptors derive from a human donor in good health.

The rearrangement links TRBV29-1 to TRBJ2-7, with D unresolved. The CDR3 has 10 amino acids. The germline gives CDR1 SQVTM, CDR2 ANQGSEA. Trimming left V 6 bases short and J 2 bases short, with 5 bases between. The CDR3 protein is CSVMAYEQYF. The CDR3 bases are TGCAGCGTAATGGCCTACGAGCAGTACTTC.

J is TRBJ2-2 and V is TRBV29-1; no clear D gene. Germline V CDR1 and CDR2: SQVTM, ANQGSEA. CDR3 length: 12 residues. V dropped 5 bases and J dropped 4 bases, with 8 bases sitting between them. The CDR3 is CSVRFPTGELFF. The CDR3 DNA sequence: TGCAGCGTTAGGTTTCCCACCGGGGAGCTGTTTTTT.

The V call is TRBV6-5, the J call TRBJ2-3; the D is unclear. CDR1 is MNHEY and CDR2 is SVGAGI in the germline V gene. The V gene lost 3 bases and the J gene lost 4 bases, with 14 bases spanning the gap. The CDR3 sequence is 15 residues long. CDR3 region: CASSYSPATSDTQYF. The CDR3 DNA reads as TGTGCCAGCAGTTATAGTCCCGCCACTTCAGATACGCAGTATTTT.

V is TRBV5-1 and J is TRBJ2-7, with 7 bases lining up with TRBD1. The V gene end was trimmed by 0 bases and the J gene end by 6 bases; junction bases not matched to a gene: 3. CDR1 is SGHRS, CDR2 YFSETQ, per germline. This CDR3 spans 13 amino acids. The CDR3 region is CASSLERGLEQYF. The CDR3 region has the DNA TGCGCCAGCAGCTTGGAAAGGGGGCTCGAGCAGTACTTC.

This clone was recorded a few times. The CDR3 spells CASSFKAPSVHEQYF. The CDR3 DNA sequence: TGCGCCAGCAGCTTTAAGGCCCCTTCAGTCCACGAGCAGTACTTC. The chain employs TRBV5-1 and TRBJ2-7; D gene unclear. The CDR3 length is 15 residues. Germline lookup yields CDR1 SGHRS and CDR2 YFSETQ. V dropped 2 bases and J dropped 5 bases, with 17 bases sitting between them.

This sequence joins TRBV28 and TRBJ2-6, with TRBD2 identical over 12 bases. Unmatched junction bases numbered 1, after V lost 3 bases and J lost 1 base. The CDR3 loop spans 17 amino acids. Germline V CDR1 and CDR2: MDHEN, SYDVKM. CDR3 in DNA: TGTGCCAGCAGTTTCGGGACTAGCGGGTCTGGGGCCAACGTCCTGACTTTC. It translates to CASSFGTSGSGANVLTF.

This clone occurred a few times. The chain links TRBV19 to TRBJ1-5; TRBD1 might be the D (6 bases). This CDR3 comprises 18 residues. Germline V gene sequence: CDR1 LNHDA, CDR2 SQIVND (reference sequence). The V end was cut by 9 bases, the J end by 5 bases, with 29 bases between. The DNA of the CDR3 is TGTGCCAGCCACTCTTCGACAGGTTCGTTTTCGTTATATCAGCCCCAGCATTTT. Encoded protein: CASHSSTGSFSLYQPQHF. The full variable domain, rest sourced from reference TRBV19 and TRBJ1-5, is DGGITQSPKYLFRKEGQNVTLSCEQNLNHDAMYWYRQDPGQGLRLIYYSQIVNDFQKGDIAEGYSVSREKKESFPLTVTSAQKNPTAFYLCASHSSTGSFSLYQPQHFGDGTRLSIL.

This clone turned up a few times. Other DNA sequences in the same sample also yield this CDR3. The V gene is TRBV29-1, the J gene TRBJ2-2; D ambiguous. Germline V gene lookup returns CDR1 SQVTM and CDR2 ANQGSEA. CDR3 length: 12 amino acids. V was clipped by 1 base and J by 4 bases, with 4 bases between them. CDR3 amino acids: CSVEVATGELFF. DNA of the CDR3: TGCAGCGTTGAAGTGGCCACCGGGGAGCTGTTTTTT.

Points on this clone: This sample includes further DNA sequences coding for the same CDR3. The chain joins TRBV6-5 to TRBJ1-1; unclear D gene. The ends were cut back, 2 bases at V and 4 bases at J, with 8 bases in the middle. The CDR3 is 13 amino acids. Germline V gives CDR1 MNHEY, CDR2 SVGAGI. CDR3 amino acids: CASSYGVGTEAFF. The DNA of the CDR3 is TGTGCCAGCAGTTACGGGGTTGGCACTGAAGCTTTCTTT.

The rearrangement joins TRBV29-1 to TRBJ2-5; 8 bases align to TRBD2. The length of the CDR3 is 14 residues. Per germline, CDR1 SQVTM and CDR2 ANQGSEA. Trimming took 5 bases from V and 4 from J; bases not matched to a gene: 9. Written as DNA, the CDR3 is TGCAGCGTTAAAGGAGCGGGAGTAATAGAGACCCAGTACTTC. This gives the protein CSVKGAGVIETQYF.

This clone has a single count. The chain joins TRBV30 to TRBJ2-5, with 8 positions matching TRBD2. Trimming removed 1 base from V and 1 base from J; junction bases left unmatched: 5. CDR3 size: 15 residues. Germline loops: CDR1 GTSNPN, CDR2 SVGIG (reference sequence). This chain's CDR3 is CAWSAREGFQETQYF. The CDR3, as DNA: TGTGCCTGGAGTGCCCGGGAGGGGTTCCAAGAGACCCAGTACTTC. Using reference TRBV30 and TRBJ2-5 for the parts outside the CDR3, the full variable domain is SQTIHQWPATLVQPVGSPLSLECTVEGTSNPNLYWYRQAAGRGLQLLFYSVGIGQISSEVPQNLSASRPQDRQFILSSKKLLLSDSGFYLCAWSAREGFQETQYFGPGTRLLVL.

This sequence joins TRBV6-5 and TRBJ1-2, with 8 bases that match TRBD1. Trimming removed 4 bases from V and 4 bases from J; junction bases left unmatched: 5. The CDR3 consists of 14 residues. Germline V gene sequence: CDR1 MNHEY, CDR2 SVGAGI. CDR3 in DNA: TGTGCCAGCAGTTTCGGACAGGGCCGCTATGGCTACACCTTC. Amino acids: CASSFGQGRYGYTF.

The J gene is TRBJ2-7, the V gene TRBV5-4, with TRBD1 matching over 8 bases. The CDR3 extends over 15 amino acids. Losses at the gene ends were 4 bases for V and 0 bases for J; bases not matched to a gene: 6. CDR1 and CDR2 (germline): SGHNT, YYREEE (reference sequence). CDR3: CASSLGQGISYEQYF. As DNA, the CDR3 is TGTGCCAGCAGCCTAGGACAGGGCATCTCCTACGAGCAGTACTTC.

The chain links TRBV29-1 to TRBJ2-1, with 9 bases that match TRBD2. CDR1 is SQVTM and CDR2 is ANQGSEA in the germline V gene. Germline trimming cut 3 bases from V and 8 bases from J; bases unmatched to any gene: 8. The CDR3 has 14 amino acids. CDR3 residues: CSVDRLAGIHEQFF. In DNA form, the CDR3 reads TGCAGCGTTGATCGTCTAGCGGGAATCCATGAGCAGTTCTTC.

V gene TRBV6-5 combines with J gene TRBJ1-5; D is ambiguous. This CDR3 has 14 residues. The V end was cut by 8 bases, the J end by 3 bases, with 14 bases between. CDR1 MNHEY and CDR2 SVGAGI come from the germline V gene. This chain's CDR3 is CASGLLGNNQPQHF. CDR3 DNA: TGTGCCAGCGGGTTGTTAGGGAACAATCAGCCCCAGCATTTT.

This clone was detected a few times. The chain couples TRBV2 to TRBJ2-6; D unresolved. CDR1 SNHLY and CDR2 FYNNEI come from the germline V gene. Trimming pared 9 bases from V and 3 bases from J, leaving 9 bases between. This CDR3 region has 13 residues. CDR3 protein: CARLRDGANVLTF. DNA of the CDR3: TGTGCCAGGCTTCGTGATGGGGCCAACGTCCTGACTTTC.

The V and J genes are TRBV7-9 and TRBJ2-3; D call uncertain. Trimming left V 5 bases short and J 4 bases short, with 7 bases between. CDR1 is SEHNR, CDR2 FQNEAQ, per germline (reference sequence). This CDR3 has 12 residues. The chain's CDR3 is CASSGRADTQYF. For the CDR3, the DNA is TGTGCCAGCAGCGGTCGGGCAGATACGCAGTATTTT.

The J gene is TRBJ2-7, the V gene TRBV7-8; D is undetermined. V was shortened by 5 bases and J by 3 bases, with 5 bases between the two germline ends. The CDR3 loop spans 11 amino acids. Per germline, CDR1 SGHVS and CDR2 FQNEAQ. In DNA form, the CDR3 reads TGTGCCAGCAGCACAGACTACGAGCAGTACTTC. It yields the protein CASSTDYEQYF.

This clone was observed a few times. The J gene is TRBJ2-7, the V gene TRBV27; possible D gene TRBD2, 6 bases. The germline V gene encodes CDR1 MNHEY and CDR2 SMNVEV (reference sequence). The V and J ends lost 6 bases and 5 bases respectively, with 23 bases between them. This CDR3 comprises 16 residues. The CDR3 loop is CASSRYGGRKFNEQYF. CDR3 nucleotide sequence: TGTGCCAGCAGCCGATATGGGGGGAGAAAGTTTAACGAGCAGTACTTC.

This chain connects TRBV29-1 to TRBJ1-2; 7 nucleotides agree with TRBD1. The CDR3 loop spans 13 amino acids. The V and J ends lost 7 bases and 8 bases, in that order; junction bases with no gene match: 13. In germline, CDR1 is SQVTM, CDR2 ANQGSEA. The CDR3 sequence is CSAQDRELGGYTF. CDR3 nucleotides: TGCAGCGCCCAAGACAGGGAGTTGGGCGGCTACACCTTC.

V gene TRBV27 combines with J gene TRBJ2-1; 8 nucleotides line up with TRBD1. With V trimmed by 3 bases and J by 10 bases, 8 bases remained unmatched. Germline V gene lookup returns CDR1 MNHEY and CDR2 SMNVEV (reference sequence). The CDR3 loop spans 14 amino acids. The CDR3 spells CASSFGTGILEQFF. The CDR3 DNA is TGTGCCAGCAGTTTCGGGACAGGTATTTTGGAGCAGTTCTTC.

The chain combines TRBV4-1 with TRBJ2-2; D not resolved. Germline V lookup: CDR1 MGHRA, CDR2 YSYEKL. The V end was cut by 1 base, the J end by 5 bases, with 11 bases between. The CDR3 has 15 amino acids. The CDR3 DNA sequence: TGCGCCAGCAGCCAAGTCGGAGCCCGAACCGGGGAGCTGTTTTTT. Translation: CASSQVGARTGELFF.

The V gene is TRBV29-1, the J gene TRBJ2-1; D is undetermined. The CDR3 totals 11 residues. V was clipped by 6 bases and J by 9 bases, with 12 bases between them. CDR1 and CDR2 (germline): SQVTM, ANQGSEA. CDR3 DNA sequence: TGCAGCGTCCCGGCTAGAAGTGAGCAGTTCTTC. As protein: CSVPARSEQFF.

The chain recombines TRBV7-6 with TRBJ2-5; TRBD2 matches 15 bases. This CDR3 is built from 16 residues. V lost 9 bases and J lost 4; bases outside the gene matches: 9. CDR1 is SGHVS and CDR2 is FNYEAQ in the germline V gene. The CDR3 region has the DNA TGTGCCAGTTCCAACCTGGGACTAGCGGGAGGAGAGACCCAGTACTTC. As protein: CASSNLGLAGGETQYF.